These 14 T cell receptor beta chains originate from one sample sequenced in a study of blood T cells in healthy people across ages. The use of a sample-barcoded 5' primer and a J-beta primer mix characterized a second PCR of roughly 7 to 12 cycles. TCRdb used MiXCR to reprocess the 5' RACE reads, holding one entry per CDR3 protein. Here the sample spans 450,000 to 650,000 distinct CDR3 sequences, less than 25% being singletons. This sample was also put to use in a study of T cells of mothers and their children.

Input material: blood. The receptors were gathered from a boy aged 5-17 years in good health.

This clonotype has just a few counts. V is TRBV20-1 and J is TRBJ2-7; the D is unclear. V was pared by 1 base and J by 3 bases, with 10 bases between. The CDR3 spans 13 residues. CDR1 DFQATT and CDR2 SNEGSKA come from the germline V gene (reference sequence). CDR3 loop: CSARGSTRYEQYF. The CDR3 DNA follows: TGCAGTGCTAGAGGTAGCACCCGCTACGAGCAGTACTTC.

The chain joins TRBV6-6 to TRBJ1-4; tentative D call: TRBD1 (6 bases). CDR3 length: 16 residues. In germline, CDR1 is MNHNY, CDR2 SVGAGI (reference sequence). Trimming shortened V by 4 bases and J by 8 bases, and 20 bases separated the two germline ends. CDR3 sequence (DNA): TGTGCCAGCAGTTCCCCGGGCAGGGGAACGGGGGAAAAACTGTTTTTT. Amino acids: CASSSPGRGTGEKLFF.

In its sample, this clonotype was seen a few times. The V and J genes are TRBV4-3 and TRBJ1-4, with no clear D. The CDR3 consists of 13 residues. V was clipped by 0 bases and J by 7 bases, with 6 bases between them. Germline lookup yields CDR1 LGHNA and CDR2 YSLEER. The CDR3 DNA reads TGCGCCAGCAGCCAAGACAAAGGTGAAAAACTGTTTTTT. Protein product: CASSQDKGEKLFF.

V gene TRBV20-1 combines with J gene TRBJ2-1, with 10 nucleotides matching TRBD2. J lost 4 bases, V lost 2 bases, and 8 bases had no gene match. The CDR3 covers 16 residues. The germline V gene encodes CDR1 DFQATT and CDR2 SNEGSKA (reference sequence). The CDR3 sequence: CSARSLAGAGYNEQFF. The CDR3 coding sequence is TGCAGTGCTAGATCCCTAGCGGGAGCGGGGTACAATGAGCAGTTCTTC.

The chain joins TRBV4-1 to TRBJ1-2; tentative D call: TRBD1 (5 bases). This CDR3 has 14 amino acids. V was trimmed by 1 base and J by 3 bases, leaving 9 bases between them. Germline CDR1 is MGHRA and CDR2 is YSYEKL. CDR3 residues: CASSQVAGHYGYTF. DNA of the CDR3: TGCGCCAGCAGCCAAGTCGCGGGACACTATGGCTACACCTTC.

The V call is TRBV6-5, the J call TRBJ2-3; 11 bases are shared with TRBD2. CDR1 is MNHEY and CDR2 is SVGAGI in the germline V gene. The trim removed 7 bases at V and 4 bases at J, leaving 7 bases unmatched. The CDR3 is made up of 15 amino acids. The CDR3: CASTPGLAVPDTQYF. Written as DNA, the CDR3 is TGTGCCAGCACCCCGGGACTAGCGGTCCCAGATACGCAGTATTTT.

This clonotype showed up just a few times. The rearrangement links TRBV4-3 to TRBJ2-5; 8 bases map to TRBD2. This CDR3 spans 15 amino acids. V shed 4 bases and J 5 bases; nucleotides not matched to a gene: 9. Germline CDR1 is LGHNA and CDR2 is YSLEER. The CDR3 sequence is CASSPGRGGLETQYF. The DNA for the CDR3 is TGCGCCAGCAGCCCCGGACGGGGGGGCCTTGAGACCCAGTACTTC.

This clonotype was counted between two and nine times. This chain uses TRBV4-3 with TRBJ2-5; a possible D gene is TRBD2 (7 bases). The last part of the DNA fits TRBJ2-1 better; the J call may be wrong. Looked up from germline, CDR1 is LGHNA and CDR2 is YSLEER. The CDR3 sequence is 14 residues long. The CDR3 here is CASSPGEGYNEQFF. CDR3 bases: TGCGCCAGCAGCCCAGGGGAGGGATACAATGAGCAGTTCTTC.

The chain carries TRBV7-3 and TRBJ2-3; D gene ambiguous. The CDR3 runs to 13 residues. The germline V gene has CDR1 SGHTA and CDR2 FQGTGA. Trimming pared 0 bases from V and 5 bases from J, leaving 6 bases between. The CDR3 coding sequence is TGTGCCAGCAGCTTAACTCTCAAAGATACGCAGTATTTT. This sequence encodes CASSLTLKDTQYF.

This rearrangement joins TRBV29-1 to TRBJ2-3, with D possibly being TRBD2 (6 bases). The CDR3 runs 13 residues. Trimming removed 1 base at V and 10 bases at J, with 15 bases between. Germline V lookup: CDR1 SQVTM, CDR2 ANQGSEA. CDR3 protein: CSVEGRGTKAQYF. The CDR3 DNA reads TGCAGCGTTGAAGGCCGCGGGACGAAAGCGCAGTATTTT.

The chain is built from TRBV27 and TRBJ1-4; D remains unclear. Germline V gene data show CDR1 as MNHEY and CDR2 as SMNVEV (reference sequence). The CDR3 covers 15 residues. Trimming shortened V by 3 bases and J by 6 bases, and 14 bases separated the two germline ends. CDR3 sequence reads: CASSFRGSGDEKLFF. The DNA for the CDR3 is TGTGCCAGCAGTTTCCGCGGATCAGGTGATGAAAAACTGTTTTTT.

This clonotype was counted a few times. The chain recombines TRBV5-5 with TRBJ2-4; D gene ambiguous. Deletions cut 4 bases from V and 6 bases from J, with 17 bases between. The CDR3 loop spans 15 amino acids. In germline, CDR1 is SGHKS, CDR2 YYEKEE (reference sequence). The chain's CDR3 is CASSPRPEQTNIQYF. The CDR3 nucleotides are TGTGCCAGCAGCCCGAGGCCTGAGCAGACAAACATTCAGTACTTC.

This clonotype has just a few counts. This chain connects TRBV3-1 to TRBJ2-7; 10 bases are shared with TRBD2. The last part of the DNA fits TRBJ2-5 better; the J call may be wrong. Per the germline V gene, CDR1 is LGHDT and CDR2 is YNNKEL (reference sequence). The CDR3 loop spans 15 amino acids. The CDR3 loop is CASSWTSGLQETQYF. CDR3 coding DNA: TGTGCCAGCAGCTGGACTAGCGGTCTTCAAGAGACCCAGTACTTC.

The chain joins TRBV7-2 to TRBJ2-7; 9 bases agree with TRBD1. Germline CDR1 reads SGHTA; CDR2 reads FQGNSA. This CDR3 spans 15 amino acids. The ends lost 3 bases at V and 5 bases at J; junction bases unmatched: 8. The CDR3 bases are TGTGCCAGCAGCTTCGGGACAGGGATAAGAAACGAGCAGTACTTC. It encodes CASSFGTGIRNEQYF. The whole variable domain, filled in from reference TRBV7-2 and TRBJ2-7, reads GAGVSQSPSNKVTEKGKDVELRCDPISGHTALYWYRQSLGQGLEFLIYFQGNSAPDKSGLPSDRFSAERTGGSVSTLTIQRTQQEDSAVYLCASSFGTGIRNEQYFGPGTRLTVT.